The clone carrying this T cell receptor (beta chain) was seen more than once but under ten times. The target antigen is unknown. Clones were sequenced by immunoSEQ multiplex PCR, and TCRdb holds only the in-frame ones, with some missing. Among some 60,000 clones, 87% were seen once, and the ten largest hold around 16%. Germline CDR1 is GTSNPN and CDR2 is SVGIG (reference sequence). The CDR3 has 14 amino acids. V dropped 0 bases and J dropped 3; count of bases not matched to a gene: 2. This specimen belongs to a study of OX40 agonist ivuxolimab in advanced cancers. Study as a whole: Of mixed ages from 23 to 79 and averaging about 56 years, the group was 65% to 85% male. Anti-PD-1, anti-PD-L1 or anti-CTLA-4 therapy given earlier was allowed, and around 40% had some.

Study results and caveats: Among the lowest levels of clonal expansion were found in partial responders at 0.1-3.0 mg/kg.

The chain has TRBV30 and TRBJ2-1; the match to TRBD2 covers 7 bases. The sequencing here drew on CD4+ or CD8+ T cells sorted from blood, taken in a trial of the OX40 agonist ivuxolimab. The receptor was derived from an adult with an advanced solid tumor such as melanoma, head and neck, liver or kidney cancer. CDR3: CAWSVKRGYNEQFF. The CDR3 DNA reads TGTGCCTGGAGTGTCAAGCGGGGCTACAATGAGCAGTTCTTC.